A selection of T cell receptor beta chains follows, all from one sample in a study of regulatory T cells in long-lasting Graves disease. MiXCR was run by TCRdb on the multiplex PCR reads, yielding one entry per CDR3 protein. The profile covers 200,000 to 250,000 distinct CDR3 sequences, with about 17% appearing a single time and around 20% taken by the ten largest. The specimen comprised peripheral blood mononuclear cells (PBMCs), sampled at new diagnosis, from a patient treated with antithyroid drugs. Receptors were obtained from a female donor with Graves disease. The CDR3 runs from the conserved cysteine through the conserved F or W. D genes are given only for firm matches. Size values are once, few and many counts, or a class for expanded clones, and some rows have none.

v_gene,d_gene,abundance,j_gene,CDR3nt,CDR3aa
TRBV6-1,TRBD1,many,TRBJ1-2,TGTGCCGGCAGTAAACAGGGGAAGGACGGCTACACCTTC,CAGSKQGKDGYTF
TRBV19,.,few,TRBJ2-2,TGTGCCAGTAGTCCCCGTTATCGCACCGGGGAGCTGTTTTTT,CASSPRYRTGELFF
TRBV3-1,.,many,TRBJ2-3,TGTGCCAGCAGCCCTACTAGAGATACGCAGTATTTT,CASSPTRDTQYF
TRBV30,.,many,TRBJ2-3,TGTGCCTGGAGGACCGGGTGGGACCCCACAGATACGCAGTATTTT,CAWRTGWDPTDTQYF
TRBV18,TRBD2,many,TRBJ2-1,TGTGCCAGCTCACCAGTTCTAGCGGGAGCCAATGAGCAGTTCTTC,CASSPVLAGANEQFF
TRBV9,.,once,TRBJ2-5,TGTGCCAGCAGCGCCGGCCCAAGACCCCAAGAGACCCAGTACTTC,CASSAGPRPQETQYF
TRBV3-1,TRBD1,many,TRBJ1-5,TGTGCCAGCAGCCAAGGGACAGGGAGCAATCAGCCCCAGCATTTT,CASSQGTGSNQPQHF
TRBV20-1,TRBD2,.,TRBJ2-1,TGCAGTGCCCCTCCGGGACTAGCGGGAGGGCGGGGCAATGAGCAGTTCTTC,CSAPPGLAGGRGNEQFF
TRBV28,TRBD1,.,TRBJ2-5,TGTGTCAGCAGCTCACCCGGGACAGGGGGCCGAGAGACCCAGTACTTC,CVSSSPGTGGRETQYF
TRBV20-1,.,.,TRBJ2-7,TGCAGTGCTAGGACAGCCTACGAGCAGTACTTC,CSARTAYEQYF
TRBV6-1,.,few,TRBJ2-3,TGTGCCAGCAGGAATCCTCCAGGATCAGCGGCAGATACGCAGTATTTT,CASRNPPGSAADTQYF
TRBV11-1,TRBD2,.,TRBJ2-7,TGTGCCAGCAGCTTATACCTAGCGGGAGGGGCCTACGAGCAGTACTTC,CASSLYLAGGAYEQYF
TRBV10-3,.,many,TRBJ1-1,TGTGCCATCAGGAGCCCTGAACACGCCGAAGCTTTCTTT,CAIRSPEHAEAFF
TRBV19,TRBD2,few,TRBJ2-1,TGTGCCAGTGCCGGGACTAGCGGGAGTGGGTTCTTC,CASAGTSGSGFF
TRBV19,TRBD2,many,TRBJ2-1,TGTGCCAGTAGTAGAAGGGGGACTAGCGCATACAATGAGCAGTTCTTC,CASSRRGTSAYNEQFF
TRBV27,.,many,TRBJ1-6,TGTGCCAGCAGGCTCTACAGGAAGCTCATGGATAATTCACCCCTCCACTTT,CASRLYRKLMDNSPLHF
TRBV2,TRBD2,many,TRBJ2-5,TGTGCCAGCCAGACTAGCGGGATACCTGAGACCCAGTACTTC,CASQTSGIPETQYF
TRBV11-2,.,many,TRBJ1-1,TGTGCCAGCAGCGGCTATTTATGGGGGAGTGAAGCTTTCTTT,CASSGYLWGSEAFF
TRBV27,.,.,TRBJ1-5,TGTGCCAGCAGTTTATCAGGGTACAATCAGCCCCAGCATTTT,CASSLSGYNQPQHF
TRBV6-2/TRBV6-3,.,many,TRBJ2-1,TGTGCCAGCAGTGAAGGAGCGGGCGGCTCCTACAATGAGCAGTTCTTC,CASSEGAGGSYNEQFF
TRBV19,.,many,TRBJ2-6,TGTGCCAGTAGTATGTCCGGGGCTGGGGCCAACGTCCTGACTTTC,CASSMSGAGANVLTF
TRBV15,TRBD1,many,TRBJ2-7,TGTGCCACCAGCCCCTTCCCTCCGGGACAGACAGGGGTCGAGCAGTACTTC,CATSPFPPGQTGVEQYF
TRBV7-9,.,many,TRBJ2-5,TGTGCCAGCAGCGCTGGGGGGATCAGGGAGACCCAGTACTTC,CASSAGGIRETQYF
TRBV5-1,TRBD2,many,TRBJ2-1,TGCGCCAGCAGCTTTGGTCTAGCGGGCTCCTACAATGAGCAGTTCTTC,CASSFGLAGSYNEQFF
TRBV24-1,.,many,TRBJ2-1,TGTGCCACCAGTGACAGGACAGCCTACAATGAGCAGTTCTTC,CATSDRTAYNEQFF
TRBV20-1,.,many,TRBJ1-1,TGCAGTGCTAGGGGGCGCGGCTCGAACACTGAAGCTTTCTTT,CSARGRGSNTEAFF
TRBV11-3,.,.,TRBJ1-1,TGTGCCAGCAGCTTAGCTCTTGGCATCGACACTGAAGCTTTCTTT,CASSLALGIDTEAFF
TRBV6-5,.,many,TRBJ1-1,TGTGCCAGCAGTTACGTGGGCAGCCTGTATGACACTGAAGCTTTCTTT,CASSYVGSLYDTEAFF
TRBV5-4,.,.,TRBJ1-4,TGTGCCAGCAGCTTGGACAGTCGTGGTGAAAAACTGTTTTTT,CASSLDSRGEKLFF
TRBV7-9,.,.,TRBJ2-1,TGTGCCAGCAGCCCCCGGACTGATTCCTACAATGAGCAGTTCTTC,CASSPRTDSYNEQFF
TRBV3-1,.,few,TRBJ1-4,TGTGCCAGCAGCTACAATAGGGGGGAAAAACTGTTTTTT,CASSYNRGEKLFF
TRBV9,TRBD1,many,TRBJ2-7,TGTGCCAGCAGCGTAGGGGCCGGGACAGGGGGCTACGAGCAGTACTTC,CASSVGAGTGGYEQYF
TRBV19,.,many,TRBJ1-1,TGTGCCAGTAGGGAAAGGGCCACTGAAGCTTTCTTT,CASRERATEAFF
TRBV15,.,.,TRBJ2-1,TGTGCCACCAGCAGACCTCCAGCAAGATACAATGAGCAGTTCTTC,CATSRPPARYNEQFF